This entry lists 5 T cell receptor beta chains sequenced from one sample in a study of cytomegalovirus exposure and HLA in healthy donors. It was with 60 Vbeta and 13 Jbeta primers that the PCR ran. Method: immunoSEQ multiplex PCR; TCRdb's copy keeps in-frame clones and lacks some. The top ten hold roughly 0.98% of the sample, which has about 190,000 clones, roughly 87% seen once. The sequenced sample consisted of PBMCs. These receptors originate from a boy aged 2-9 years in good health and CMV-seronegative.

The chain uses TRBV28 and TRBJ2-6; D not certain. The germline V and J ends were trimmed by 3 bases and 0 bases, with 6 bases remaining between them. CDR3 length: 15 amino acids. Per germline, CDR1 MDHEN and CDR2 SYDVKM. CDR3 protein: CASSLGRSGANVLTF. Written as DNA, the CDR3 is TGTGCCAGCAGTTTGGGCCGCTCTGGGGCCAACGTCCTGACTTTC.

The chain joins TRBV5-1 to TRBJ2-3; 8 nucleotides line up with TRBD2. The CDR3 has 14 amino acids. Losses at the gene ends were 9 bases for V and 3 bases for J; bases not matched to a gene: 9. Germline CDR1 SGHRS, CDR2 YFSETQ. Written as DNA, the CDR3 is TGCGCCACCCGGAGCGGGAGTGGGACAGATACGCAGTATTTT. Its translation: CATRSGSGTDTQYF.

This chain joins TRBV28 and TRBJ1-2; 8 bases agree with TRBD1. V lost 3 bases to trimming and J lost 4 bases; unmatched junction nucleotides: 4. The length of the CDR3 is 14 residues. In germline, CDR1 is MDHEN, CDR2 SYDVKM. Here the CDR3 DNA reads TGTGCCAGCAGTTTGGGGGACAGGACCTATGGCTACACCTTC. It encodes CASSLGDRTYGYTF.

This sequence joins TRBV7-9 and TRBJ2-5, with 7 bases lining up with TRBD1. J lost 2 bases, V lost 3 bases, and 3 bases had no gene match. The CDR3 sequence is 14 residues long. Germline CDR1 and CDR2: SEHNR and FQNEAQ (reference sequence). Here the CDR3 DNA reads TGTGCCAGCAGCTTGGGACAGAAACAAGAGACCCAGTACTTC. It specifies CASSLGQKQETQYF.

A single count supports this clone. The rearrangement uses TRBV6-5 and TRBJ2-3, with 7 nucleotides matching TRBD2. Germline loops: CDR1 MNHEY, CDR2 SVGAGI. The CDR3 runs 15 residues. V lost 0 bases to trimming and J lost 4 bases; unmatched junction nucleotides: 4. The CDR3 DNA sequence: TGTGCCAGCAGTTACTCGGGACTATTCCCAGATACGCAGTATTTT. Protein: CASSYSGLFPDTQYF.